This TCR beta chain was captured by sequencing in a study of blood T cell repertoires in COVID-19. Background on the study: Sites across the United States, Italy and Spain contributed samples from acute and convalescent COVID-19. Sample material is recorded as cDNA or gDNA derived from T cells, B-cell-depleted T cells, or PBMCs.

Participant-reported clinical history was the basis for cohort assignment. Recovered Cohort 3 donors showed two negative PCRs, clearance, or symptom resolution. V lost 3 bases, J lost 8 bases, and 9 bases lay in between. CDR1 MDHEN and CDR2 SYDVKM come from the germline V gene. The CDR3 is made up of 12 amino acids. TCRdb keeps only in-frame clones here, not all; method: immunoSEQ multiplex PCR. The table shows 250,000 or so clones, with roughly 88% occurring only once. The source of this sequence is a woman aged 45-65 years who had recovered from COVID-19. Specimen: PBMCs or T cells enriched from blood (not recorded which). The chain combines TRBV28 with TRBJ2-3; D is uncertain. This CDR3 is CASSFARGTQYF. The CDR3 DNA follows: TGTGCCAGCAGTTTCGCTCGAGGTACGCAGTATTTT.